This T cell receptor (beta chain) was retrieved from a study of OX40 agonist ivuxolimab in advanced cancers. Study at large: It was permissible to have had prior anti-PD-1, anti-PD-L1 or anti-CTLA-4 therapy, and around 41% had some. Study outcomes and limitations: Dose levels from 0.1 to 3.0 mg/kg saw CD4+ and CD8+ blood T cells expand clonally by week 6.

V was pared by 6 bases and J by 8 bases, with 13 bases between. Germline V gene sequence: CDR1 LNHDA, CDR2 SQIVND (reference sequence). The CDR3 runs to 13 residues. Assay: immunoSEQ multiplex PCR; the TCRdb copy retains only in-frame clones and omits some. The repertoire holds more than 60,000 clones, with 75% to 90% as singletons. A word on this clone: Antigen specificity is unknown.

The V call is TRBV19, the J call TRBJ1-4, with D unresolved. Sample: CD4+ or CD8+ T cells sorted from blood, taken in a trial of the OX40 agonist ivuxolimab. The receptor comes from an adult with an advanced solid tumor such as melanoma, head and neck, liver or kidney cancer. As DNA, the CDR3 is TGTGCCAGTAGGACTTCCCGGGCGGAAAAACTGTTTTTT. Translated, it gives CASRTSRAEKLFF.